Only a few counts were recorded for the clone carrying this TCR beta chain. Distinct nucleotide sequences in the sample also encode this CDR3. The data belong to a study of shared clonotypes between healthy human individuals. The data were produced by immunoSEQ multiplex PCR, yet TCRdb's version contains in-frame clones alone and is incomplete. This sample has approximately 2.5 million clones, with 90% to 95% found just once. The sample consisted of naive CD4+ T cells sorted from blood. The subset was: CD45RA+ positively selected. The receptor's source is a man aged 18-30 years in good health.

CDR3 residues: CASSIGRGYEQYF. The CDR3 DNA reads as TGTGCCAGTAGTATAGGAAGGGGTTACGAGCAGTACTTC. The V call is TRBV19, the J call TRBJ2-7; D possibly corresponds to TRBD1 (5 bases). V was cut by 1 base and J by 4 bases, with 8 bases left in between. Germline V gene data show CDR1 as LNHDA and CDR2 as SQIVND (reference sequence). This CDR3 spans 13 amino acids.